This T cell receptor (beta chain) comes out of a study of OX40 agonist ivuxolimab in advanced cancers. Study details: Patients in the trial were receiving intravenous ivuxolimab every 2 weeks, at doses of 0.01 to 10 mg/kg.

The repertoire was sequenced with immunoSEQ multiplex PCR; TCRdb's copy has only in-frame clones and lacks some. Of more than 45,000 clones listed, 82% were seen once; the top ten hold more than 1.1%. CDR1 is MNHNY, CDR2 SVGAGI, per germline (reference sequence). Trimming took off 5 bases at V and 4 bases at J, with 17 bases between the two ends. This CDR3 region has 15 residues. J is TRBJ1-1 and V is TRBV6-6; D gene unclear. The material was CD4+ or CD8+ T cells sorted from blood, obtained in a trial of the OX40 agonist ivuxolimab. The TCR sequence derives from an adult with an advanced solid tumor such as melanoma, head and neck, liver or kidney cancer. The CDR3 DNA sequence: TGTGCCAGCAGTCCGGCTCTGGTTTGGGGCACTGAAGCTTTCTTT. Translation gives CASSPALVWGTEAFF.